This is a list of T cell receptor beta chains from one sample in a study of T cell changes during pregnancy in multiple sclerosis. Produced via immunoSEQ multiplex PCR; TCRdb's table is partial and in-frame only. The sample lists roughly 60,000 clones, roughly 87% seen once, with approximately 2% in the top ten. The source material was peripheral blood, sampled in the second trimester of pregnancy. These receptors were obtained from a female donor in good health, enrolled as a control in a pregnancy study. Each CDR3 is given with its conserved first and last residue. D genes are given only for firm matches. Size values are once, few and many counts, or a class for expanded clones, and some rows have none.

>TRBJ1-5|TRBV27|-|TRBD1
CASRSSGGQGMPQHF
TGTGCCAGCAGATCCAGTGGGGGACAGGGGATGCCCCAGCATTTT
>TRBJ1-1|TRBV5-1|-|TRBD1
CASSSGQAWGHMNTEAFF
TGCGCCAGCAGTTCCGGACAGGCCTGGGGGCACATGAACACTGAAGCTTTCTTT
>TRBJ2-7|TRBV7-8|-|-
CASSTRIAYEQYF
TGTGCCAGCAGCACGCGGATCGCCTACGAGCAGTACTTC
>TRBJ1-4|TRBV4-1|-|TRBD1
CASSPGQGINEKLFF
TGCGCCAGCAGCCCGGGACAGGGGATTAATGAAAAACTGTTTTTT
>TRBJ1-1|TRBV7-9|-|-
CASSLQVNTEAFF
TGTGCCAGCAGCTTACAGGTGAACACTGAAGCTTTCTTT
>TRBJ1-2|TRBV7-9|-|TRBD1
CASSPGTGGPNYGYTF
TGTGCCAGCAGCCCCGGGACAGGCGGACCTAACTATGGCTACACCTTC
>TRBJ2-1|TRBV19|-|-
CASRGGLGSSYNEQFF
TGTGCCAGTAGGGGGGGTCTGGGGAGCTCCTACAATGAGCAGTTCTTC
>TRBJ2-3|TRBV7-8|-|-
CASSLLSGSTDTQYF
TGTGCCAGCAGCTTACTTAGCGGAAGCACAGATACGCAGTATTTT
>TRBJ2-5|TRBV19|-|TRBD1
CASRGGNGETQYF
TGTGCCAGTAGAGGGGGCAATGGGGAGACCCAGTACTTC
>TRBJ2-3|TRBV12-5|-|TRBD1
CASGSGGQGKDTQYF
TGTGCTAGTGGTTCTGGGGGACAGGGAAAAGATACGCAGTATTTT
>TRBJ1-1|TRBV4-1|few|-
CASSHQGRSGNTEAFF
TGCGCCAGCAGCCACCAAGGGAGATCCGGGAACACTGAAGCTTTCTTT
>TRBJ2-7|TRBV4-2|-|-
CASSQAEDPEQYF
TGTGCCAGCAGCCAAGCGGAGGATCCCGAGCAGTACTTC
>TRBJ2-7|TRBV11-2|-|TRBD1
CASSRTTGVYEQYF
TGTGCCAGCAGCCGTACTACAGGGGTCTACGAGCAGTACTTC
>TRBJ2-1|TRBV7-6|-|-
CASSTIRGPSYNEQFF
TGTGCCAGCAGCACCATCCGGGGTCCTTCATACAATGAGCAGTTCTTC
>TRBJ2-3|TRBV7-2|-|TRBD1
CASTLPGTDTDTQYF
TGTGCCAGCACCTTACCCGGGACAGACACAGATACGCAGTATTTT
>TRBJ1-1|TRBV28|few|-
CASSFRYTEAFF
TGTGCCAGCAGTTTTCGTTACACTGAAGCTTTCTTT
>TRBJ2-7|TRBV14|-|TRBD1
CASSRWTGVSSYEQYF
TGTGCCAGCAGCCGCTGGACAGGGGTCAGCTCCTACGAGCAGTACTTC
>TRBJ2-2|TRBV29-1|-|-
CSARHENTGELFF
TGCAGCGCCCGACACGAGAACACCGGGGAGCTGTTTTTT
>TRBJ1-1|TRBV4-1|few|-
CASSQGQMGGHAEAFF
TGCGCCAGCAGCCAAGGGCAAATGGGGGGTCACGCTGAAGCTTTCTTT
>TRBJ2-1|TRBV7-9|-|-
CASSSRPGGRNEQFF
TGTGCCAGCAGCTCAAGGCCCGGAGGTCGCAATGAGCAGTTCTTC
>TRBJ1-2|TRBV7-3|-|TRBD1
CASSPGQGDYGYTF
TGTGCCAGCAGCCCTGGACAGGGTGACTATGGCTACACCTTC
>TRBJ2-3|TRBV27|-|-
CASSLERPDTQYF
TGTGCCAGCAGTTTAGAGCGCCCAGATACGCAGTATTTT
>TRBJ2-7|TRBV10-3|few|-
CATTSGGRRSEQYF
TGTGCCACCACCTCCGGGGGGCGGAGATCCGAGCAGTACTTC
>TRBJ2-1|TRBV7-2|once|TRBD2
CASSLTSGRHNEQFF
TGTGCCAGCAGCTTGACTAGCGGGCGACACAATGAGCAGTTCTTC
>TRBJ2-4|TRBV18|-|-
CASSAGSRAKNIQYF
TGTGCCAGCTCGGCGGGGTCGCGAGCCAAAAACATTCAGTACTTC
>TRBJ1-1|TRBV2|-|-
CASVEQLNTEAFF
TGTGCCAGCGTTGAACAATTGAACACTGAAGCTTTCTTT
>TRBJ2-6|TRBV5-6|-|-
CASRLSGANVLTF
TGTGCCAGCAGATTGTCGGGGGCCAACGTCCTGACTTTC
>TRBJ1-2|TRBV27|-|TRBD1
CASSPQGAGGYTF
TGTGCCAGCAGTCCCCAGGGGGCCGGTGGCTACACCTTC
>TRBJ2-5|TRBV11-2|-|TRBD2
CASSLTPAGSQETQYF
TGTGCCAGCAGCTTAACCCCAGCGGGGTCACAAGAGACCCAGTACTTC
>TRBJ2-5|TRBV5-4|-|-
CASSFIGGLETQYF
TGTGCCAGCAGCTTTATCGGGGGTCTTGAGACCCAGTACTTC
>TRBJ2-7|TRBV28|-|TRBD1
CASSRRTGAYEQYF
TGTGCCAGCAGTAGAAGGACAGGGGCCTACGAGCAGTACTTC
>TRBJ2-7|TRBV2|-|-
CASRGMSSYEQYF
TGTGCCAGCCGGGGGATGAGCTCCTACGAGCAGTACTTC
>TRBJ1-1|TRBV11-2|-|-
CASSLNLWGSMNTEAFF
TGTGCCAGCAGCTTAAATTTATGGGGCAGCATGAACACTGAAGCTTTCTTT
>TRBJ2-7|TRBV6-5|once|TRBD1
CASSTGGEQYF
TGTGCCAGCAGTACAGGGGGCGAGCAGTACTTC
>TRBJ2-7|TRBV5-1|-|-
CASSYDPGQSSYEQYF
TGCGCCAGCAGCTATGACCCGGGACAAAGCTCCTACGAGCAGTACTTC
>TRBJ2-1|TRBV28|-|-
CASTPGFPNEQFF
TGTGCCAGCACCCCAGGGTTTCCCAATGAGCAGTTCTTC
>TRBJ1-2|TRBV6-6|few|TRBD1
CASSYRDRGSGYTF
TGTGCCAGCAGTTACCGGGACAGGGGTAGTGGCTACACCTTC
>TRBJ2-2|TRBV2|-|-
CASSEVMDSFTGELFF
TGTGCCAGCAGTGAAGTAATGGACAGCTTCACCGGGGAGCTGTTTTTT
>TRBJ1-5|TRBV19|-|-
CASSTGNQPQHF
TGTGCCAGTAGTACAGGCAATCAGCCCCAGCATTTT
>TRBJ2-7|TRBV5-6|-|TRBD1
CASSAQGADEQYF
TGTGCCAGCAGCGCACAGGGGGCTGACGAGCAGTACTTC
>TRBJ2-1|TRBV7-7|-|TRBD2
CASSPGLAGVNEQFF
TGTGCTAGCAGCCCTGGACTAGCGGGAGTCAATGAGCAGTTCTTC
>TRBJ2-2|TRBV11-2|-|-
CASSLDSTGANTGELFF
TGTGCCAGCAGCTTAGACTCGACAGGAGCGAACACCGGGGAGCTGTTTTTT
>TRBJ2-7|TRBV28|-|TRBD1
CASNDRGVFTYEQYF
TGTGCCAGCAACGACAGGGGAGTCTTCACCTACGAGCAGTACTTC
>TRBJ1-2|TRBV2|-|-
CASKGLREPYGYTF
TGTGCCAGCAAGGGACTCAGGGAACCCTATGGCTACACCTTC
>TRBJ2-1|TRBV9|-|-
CASSVRQGGEQFF
TGTGCCAGCAGCGTGAGGCAGGGGGGCGAGCAGTTCTTC